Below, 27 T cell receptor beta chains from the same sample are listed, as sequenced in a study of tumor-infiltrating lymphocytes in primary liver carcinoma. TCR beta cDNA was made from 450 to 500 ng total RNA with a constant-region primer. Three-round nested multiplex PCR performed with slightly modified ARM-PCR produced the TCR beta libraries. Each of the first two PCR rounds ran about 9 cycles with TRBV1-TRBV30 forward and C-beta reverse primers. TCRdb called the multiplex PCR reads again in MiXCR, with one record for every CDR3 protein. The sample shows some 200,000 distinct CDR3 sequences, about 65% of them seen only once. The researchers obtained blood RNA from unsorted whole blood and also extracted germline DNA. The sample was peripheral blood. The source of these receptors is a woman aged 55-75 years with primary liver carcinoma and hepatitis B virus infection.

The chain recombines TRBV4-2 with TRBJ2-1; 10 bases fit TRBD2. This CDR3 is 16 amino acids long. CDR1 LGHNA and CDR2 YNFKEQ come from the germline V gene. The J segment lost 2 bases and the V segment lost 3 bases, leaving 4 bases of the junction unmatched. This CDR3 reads CASSHGAGGPYNEQFF. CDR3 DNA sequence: TGTGCCAGCAGCCATGGAGCGGGAGGGCCCTACAATGAGCAGTTCTTC.

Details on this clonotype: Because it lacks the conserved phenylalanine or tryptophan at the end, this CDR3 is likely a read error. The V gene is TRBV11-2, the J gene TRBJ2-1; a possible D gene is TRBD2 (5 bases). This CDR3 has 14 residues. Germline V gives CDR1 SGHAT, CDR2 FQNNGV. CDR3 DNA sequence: TGTGGCAGCGGCCCCCCCTTATCCTACAATGAGCAGTTCCTC. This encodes CGSGPPLSYNEQFL.

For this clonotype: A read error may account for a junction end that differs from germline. This CDR3 reads CAGSLRTSGRFSSGANVLTF. The CDR3 DNA follows: TGTGCCGGCAGCTTACGGACTAGCGGGAGGTTCAGCTCTGGGGCCAACGTCCTGACTTTC. The chain carries TRBV7-9 and TRBJ2-6; TRBD2 matches at 14 bases. Germline values: CDR1 SEHNR, CDR2 FQNEAQ (reference sequence). The CDR3 runs to 20 residues.

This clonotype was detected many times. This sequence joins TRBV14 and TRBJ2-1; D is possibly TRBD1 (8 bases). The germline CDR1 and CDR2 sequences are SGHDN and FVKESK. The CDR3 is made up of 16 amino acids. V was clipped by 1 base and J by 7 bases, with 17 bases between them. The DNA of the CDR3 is TGTGCCAGCAGCCAAGTATTTGGACAGGGAGGGAATGAGCAGTTCTTC. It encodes CASSQVFGQGGNEQFF.

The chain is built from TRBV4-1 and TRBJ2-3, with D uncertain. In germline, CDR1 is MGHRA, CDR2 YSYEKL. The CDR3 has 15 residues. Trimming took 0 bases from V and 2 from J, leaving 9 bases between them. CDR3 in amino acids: CASSQEASTTDTQYF. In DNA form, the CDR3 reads TGCGCCAGCAGCCAAGAGGCGTCTACCACAGATACGCAGTATTTT.

CDR3 DNA: TGTGTTAGCAGCTTAGCCCCAGCGGGGATATACAATGAGCAGTTCTTC. Translated, it gives CVSSLAPAGIYNEQFF. The chain has TRBV11-3 and TRBJ2-1; TRBD2 aligns across 7 bases. The CDR3 sequence is 16 residues long. Germline CDR1 reads SGHNT; CDR2 reads YENEEA. Full variable domain (outside the CDR3, taken from reference TRBV11-3 and TRBJ2-1): EAGVVQSPRYKIIEKKQPVAFWCNPISGHNTLYWYLQNLGQGPELLIRYENEEAVDDSQLPKDRFSAERLKGVDSTLKIQPAELGDSAVYLCVSSLAPAGIYNEQFFGPGTRLTVL.

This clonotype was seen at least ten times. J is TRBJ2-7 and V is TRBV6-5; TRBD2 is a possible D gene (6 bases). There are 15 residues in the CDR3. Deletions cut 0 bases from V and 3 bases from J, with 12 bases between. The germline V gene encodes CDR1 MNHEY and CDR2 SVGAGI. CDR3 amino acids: CASSYSGGHRYEQYF. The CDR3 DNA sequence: TGTGCCAGCAGTTACTCGGGAGGACACCGCTACGAGCAGTACTTC.

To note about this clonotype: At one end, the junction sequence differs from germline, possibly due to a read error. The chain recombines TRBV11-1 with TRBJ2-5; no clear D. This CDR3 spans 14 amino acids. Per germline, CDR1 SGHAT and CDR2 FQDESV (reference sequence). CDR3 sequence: CTSSQDKGGETQYF. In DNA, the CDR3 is TGTACCAGCAGCCAAGACAAGGGTGGGGAGACCCAGTACTTC.

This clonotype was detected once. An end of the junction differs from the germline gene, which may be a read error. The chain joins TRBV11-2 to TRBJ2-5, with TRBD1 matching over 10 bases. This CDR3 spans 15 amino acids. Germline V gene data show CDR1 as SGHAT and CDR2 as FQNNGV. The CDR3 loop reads CASSLDRGPGETQYF. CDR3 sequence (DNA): TGTGCAAGCAGCTTAGACAGGGGGCCAGGAGAGACCCAGTACTTC.

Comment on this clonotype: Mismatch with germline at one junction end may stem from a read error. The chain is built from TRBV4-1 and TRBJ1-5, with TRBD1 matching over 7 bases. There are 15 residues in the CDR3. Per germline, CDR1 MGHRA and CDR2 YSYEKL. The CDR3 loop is CANIDREGSNQPQHF. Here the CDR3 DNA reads TGTGCCAATATCGACAGGGAAGGTAGCAATCAGCCCCAGCATTTT.

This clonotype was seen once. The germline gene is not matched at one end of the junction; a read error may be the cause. CDR3 amino acids: CANSPMGLAVNTGELLF. The DNA for the CDR3 is TGTGCCAACAGCCCAATGGGTCTAGCGGTCAACACCGGGGAGCTGCTTTTT. The chain uses TRBV11-2 and TRBJ2-2; 7 nucleotides align to TRBD2. Germline V gene lookup returns CDR1 SGHAT and CDR2 FQNNGV. This CDR3 spans 17 amino acids.

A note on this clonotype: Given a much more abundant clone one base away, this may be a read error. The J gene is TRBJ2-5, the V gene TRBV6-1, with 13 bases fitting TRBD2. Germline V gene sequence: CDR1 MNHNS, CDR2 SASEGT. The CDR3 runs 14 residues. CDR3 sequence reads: CVIGLAGVQETQYF. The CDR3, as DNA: TGTGTCATTGGACTAGCGGGAGTCCAAGAGACCCAGTACTTC.

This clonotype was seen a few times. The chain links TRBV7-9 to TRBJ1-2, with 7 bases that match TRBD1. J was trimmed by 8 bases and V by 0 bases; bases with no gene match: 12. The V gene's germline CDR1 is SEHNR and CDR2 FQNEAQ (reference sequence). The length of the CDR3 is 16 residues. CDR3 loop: CASSLAPFRQGEGYTF. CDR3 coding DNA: TGTGCCAGCAGCTTAGCCCCATTTAGACAGGGTGAAGGCTACACCTTC.

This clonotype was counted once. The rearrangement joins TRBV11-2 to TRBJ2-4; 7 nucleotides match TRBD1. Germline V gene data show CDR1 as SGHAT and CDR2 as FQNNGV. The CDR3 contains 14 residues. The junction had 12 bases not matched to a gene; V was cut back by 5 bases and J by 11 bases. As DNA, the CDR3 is TGTGCCAGCAGCCAAGGGTGGACAGGAGACGTTCAGTACTTC. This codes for CASSQGWTGDVQYF. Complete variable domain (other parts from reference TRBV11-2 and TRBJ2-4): EAGVAQSPRYKIIEKRQSVAFWCNPISGHATLYWYQQILGQGPKLLIQFQNNGVVDDSQLPKDRFSAERLKGVDSTLKIQPAKLEDSAVYLCASSQGWTGDVQYFGAGTRLSVL.

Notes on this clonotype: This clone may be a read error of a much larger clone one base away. The CDR3 DNA reads as TGTGCCAGCAGTAATTCAGCGCCGGGACTAGCAAACGAGCACTACTTC. It translates to CASSNSAPGLANEHYF. The chain combines TRBV6-1 with TRBJ2-7, with 9 bases matching TRBD2. The CDR3 runs 16 residues. Germline lookup yields CDR1 MNHNS and CDR2 SASEGT.

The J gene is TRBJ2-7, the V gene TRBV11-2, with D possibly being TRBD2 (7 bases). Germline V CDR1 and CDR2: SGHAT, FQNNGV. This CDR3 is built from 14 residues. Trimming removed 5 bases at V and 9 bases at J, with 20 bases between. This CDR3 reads CASSQQGRAYVQYF. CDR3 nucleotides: TGTGCCAGCAGCCAGCAGGGGAGGGCCTATGTGCAGTACTTC.

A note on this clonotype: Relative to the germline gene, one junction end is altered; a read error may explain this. The CDR3 protein is CGSNSTSGRAWRTGELFF. As DNA, the CDR3 is TGTGGCAGCAATTCGACTAGCGGGAGGGCCTGGCGCACCGGGGAGCTGTTTTTT. This rearrangement joins TRBV6-5 to TRBJ2-2, with 14 bases that match TRBD2. The germline gives CDR1 MNHEY, CDR2 SVGAGI. The CDR3 is 18 amino acids.

CDR3 DNA sequence: TGTGCCAGCAGTCCATCTTGGCGGGAGGTTGGAGATACGCAGTATTTT. It is translated as CASSPSWREVGDTQYF. J is TRBJ2-3 and V is TRBV28; 8 nucleotides line up with TRBD2. This CDR3 has 16 amino acids. Germline CDR1 and CDR2: MDHEN and SYDVKM. After removal of 5 bases from V and 5 bases from J, the junction contained 12 bases not matched to a gene.

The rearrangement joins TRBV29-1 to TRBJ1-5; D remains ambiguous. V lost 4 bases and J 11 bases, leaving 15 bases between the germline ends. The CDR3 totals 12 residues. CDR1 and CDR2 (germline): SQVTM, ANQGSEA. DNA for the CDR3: TGCAGCGTTGGGACCTCTTCTCAATCCCAGCATTTT. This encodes CSVGTSSQSQHF.

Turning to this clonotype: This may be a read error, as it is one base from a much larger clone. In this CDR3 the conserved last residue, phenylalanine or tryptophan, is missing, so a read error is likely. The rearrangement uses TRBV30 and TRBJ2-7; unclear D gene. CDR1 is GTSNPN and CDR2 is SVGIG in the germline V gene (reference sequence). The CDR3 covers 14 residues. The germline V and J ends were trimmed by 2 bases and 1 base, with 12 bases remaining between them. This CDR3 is CAWSLGLGSYEQYS. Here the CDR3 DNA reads TGTGCCTGGAGTTTGGGCCTGGGGTCCTACGAGCAGTACTCC.

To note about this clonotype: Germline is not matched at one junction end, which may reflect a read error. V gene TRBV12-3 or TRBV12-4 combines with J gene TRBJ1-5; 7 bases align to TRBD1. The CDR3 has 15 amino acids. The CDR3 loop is CASSLGQDEGQPQHF. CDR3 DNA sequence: TGTGCCAGCAGCTTAGGACAGGATGAGGGACAACCCCAGCATTTT.

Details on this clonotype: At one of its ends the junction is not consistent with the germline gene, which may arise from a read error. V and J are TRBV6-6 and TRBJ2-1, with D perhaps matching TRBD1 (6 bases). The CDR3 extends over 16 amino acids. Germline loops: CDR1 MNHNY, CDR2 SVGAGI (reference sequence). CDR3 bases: TGTGCTAGCAGTTACTTAGTGATAGGGGGACGCAATGAGCAGTTCTTC. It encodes CASSYLVIGGRNEQFF.

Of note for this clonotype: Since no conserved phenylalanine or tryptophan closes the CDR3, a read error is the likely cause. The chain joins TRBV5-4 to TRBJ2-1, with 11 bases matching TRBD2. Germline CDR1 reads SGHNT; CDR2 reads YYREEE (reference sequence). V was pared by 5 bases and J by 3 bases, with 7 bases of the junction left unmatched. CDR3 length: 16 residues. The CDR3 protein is CASSSIAGGFYNEQFS. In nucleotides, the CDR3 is TGTGCCAGCAGTTCTATAGCGGGAGGGTTCTACAATGAGCAGTTCTCC.

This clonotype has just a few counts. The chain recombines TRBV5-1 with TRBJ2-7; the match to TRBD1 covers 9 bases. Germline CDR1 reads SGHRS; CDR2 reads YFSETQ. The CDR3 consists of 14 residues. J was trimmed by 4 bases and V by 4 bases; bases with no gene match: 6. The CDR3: CASSPGTGLYEQYF. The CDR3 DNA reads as TGCGCCAGCAGCCCGGGGACAGGGCTATACGAGCAGTACTTC.

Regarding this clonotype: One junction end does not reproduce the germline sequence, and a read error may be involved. For the CDR3, the DNA is TGCGCCAGCAGCCAAGAACGTAGAGTGGGGGAGATCTTCACAGATACGCAGTATTTT. It encodes CASSQERRVGEIFTDTQYF. The rearrangement links TRBV4-2 to TRBJ2-3; either TRBD1 or TRBD2 may fit D (5 bases each). The length of the CDR3 is 19 residues. Germline V CDR1 and CDR2: LGHNA, YNFKEQ.

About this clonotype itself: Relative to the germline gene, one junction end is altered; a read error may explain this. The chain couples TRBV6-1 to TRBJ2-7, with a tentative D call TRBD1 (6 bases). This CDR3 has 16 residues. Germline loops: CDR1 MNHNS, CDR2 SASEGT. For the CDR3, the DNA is TGTGCCAGCAGTGAAGCGGGACATGGGCCCTTATCAGAGCAGCACTTC. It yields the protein CASSEAGHGPLSEQHF.

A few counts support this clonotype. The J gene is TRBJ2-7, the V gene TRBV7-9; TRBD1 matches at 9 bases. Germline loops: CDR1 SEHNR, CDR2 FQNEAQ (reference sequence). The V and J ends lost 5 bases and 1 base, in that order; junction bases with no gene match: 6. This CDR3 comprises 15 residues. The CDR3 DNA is TGTGCCAGCAGCCGCAGGACAGGGGTTTCCTACGAGCAGTACTTC. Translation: CASSRRTGVSYEQYF.